The sequence of this T cell receptor (beta chain) was determined in a study of yellow fever vaccine responses in identical twins. This clonotype was counted once. What it binds is unknown. The CDR3 has 14 amino acids. The V end was cut by 3 bases, the J end by 2 bases, with 10 bases between. Notes on the study in general: Twins' vaccine T cell response reportedly seemed partly convergent, partly personalized.

TCRdb redid the calling of the RT-PCR reads with MiXCR, one entry per CDR3 protein. This sample carries some 1,300 distinct CDR3 sequences, roughly 78% of them seen once, and the ten largest clones take under 30%. This clonotype originated in a female donor who received the yellow fever vaccine. This rearrangement joins TRBV12-3 or TRBV12-4 to TRBJ2-5, with D perhaps given as TRBD1 or TRBD2 (5 bases each). The sample consisted of T cells from blood (PBMCs), unsorted or a sorted subset (not recorded which), taken before or after yellow fever vaccination (not recorded which). CDR3 DNA sequence: TGTGCCAGCAGTTTGGGGACGGTACAAGAGACCCAGTACTTC. Protein: CASSLGTVQETQYF.